This is a list of T cell receptor beta chains from one sample in a study of Ad26.COV2.S vaccination and SARS-CoV-2 variants. Produced via immunoSEQ multiplex PCR; TCRdb's table is partial and in-frame only. The repertoire includes a few hundred thousand clones, under 90% of them detected once, and almost 7.5% sits in the top ten. The sample was peripheral blood, taken in a trial of Ad26.COV2.S vaccine versus placebo. These receptors originate from a person aged 18-65 years who received the Ad26.COV2.S COVID-19 vaccine or a placebo. Both conserved end residues are part of each CDR3. The D gene is left open where the match is weak. Clone size, where shown, is once, few, many, or a class for clones that have expanded.

NA	TRBD1	TRBJ1-2	TRBV4-3	TGCGCCAGCAGCCTATTCCTGGGACAGGGCGGAAGGGGCTATGGCTACACCTTC	CASSLFLGQGGRGYGYTF
few	NA	TRBJ2-1	TRBV19	TGTGCCAGTAGCCGTATGGGGTTGGGTCTTGGGAATGAGCAGTTCTTC	CASSRMGLGLGNEQFF
NA	TRBD2	TRBJ2-7	TRBV18	TGTGCCAGCTCGCGGGAGGGTAGGGAGCAGTACTTC	CASSREGREQYF
NA	NA	TRBJ2-7	TRBV9	TGTGCCAGCAGCGTAACGCCGAGCTCCTACGAGCAGTACTTC	CASSVTPSSYEQYF
NA	NA	TRBJ2-7	TRBV6-5	TGTGCCAGCACCGCGGGGTGGAACGAGCAGTACTTC	CASTAGWNEQYF
NA	NA	TRBJ1-4	TRBV2	TGTGCCAGCGCCCGGCGTTCGCTCGGGGCTAATGAAAAACTGTTTTTT	CASARRSLGANEKLFF
NA	NA	TRBJ2-7	TRBV7-9	TGTGCCAGCAGCTTAGCACGTTACGAGCAGTACTTC	CASSLARYEQYF
NA	NA	TRBJ1-4	TRBV12-3/TRBV12-4	TGTGCCAGCAGCCGGGACACGGGGGAAAAACTGTTTTTT	CASSRDTGEKLFF
NA	NA	TRBJ1-1	TRBV2	TGTGCCAGCAAGTTTTCGGGGGGAACTGAAGCTTTCTTT	CASKFSGGTEAFF
NA	NA	TRBJ2-1	TRBV28	TGTGCCAGCAGTACGTTTAGGGGCGCGGGAAGCTCCTACAATGAGCAGTTCTTC	CASSTFRGAGSSYNEQFF
NA	TRBD1	TRBJ2-7	TRBV2	TGTGCCAGCAGTGGAGGGGGGACAGGGCGCTACGAGCAGTACTTC	CASSGGGTGRYEQYF
NA	NA	TRBJ1-1	TRBV9	TGTGCCAGCAGCCCTACCACGGGGCTAAGGGGCACTGAAGCTTTCTTT	CASSPTTGLRGTEAFF
NA	NA	TRBJ1-2	TRBV6-5	TGTGCCAGCAGTTACACTACAGTGGATGGCTACACCTTC	CASSYTTVDGYTF
NA	NA	TRBJ2-1	TRBV6-5	TGTGCCAGCCATTCCCCCAGCTCCTACAATGAGCAGTTCTTC	CASHSPSSYNEQFF
NA	NA	TRBJ1-1	TRBV29-1	TGCAGCGTTGAAAGACCCTCAGCTGAAGCTTTCTTT	CSVERPSAEAFF
NA	NA	TRBJ2-7	TRBV20-1	TGCAGTGCTCTTGGACAGAGCGAGCAGTACTTC	CSALGQSEQYF
once	NA	TRBJ2-7	TRBV5-6	TGTGCCAGCAGCTTGGACCAGACCTACGAGCAGTACTTC	CASSLDQTYEQYF
NA	NA	TRBJ2-7	TRBV9	TGTGCCAGCAGCCCCCATGATGTGGCCCGGGGCTACGAGCAGTACTTC	CASSPHDVARGYEQYF
once	TRBD1	TRBJ2-1	TRBV5-1	TGCGCCAGCAGCCCCGGGACAGTAAGCTCCTACAATGAGCAGTTCTTC	CASSPGTVSSYNEQFF
NA	NA	TRBJ1-2	TRBV13	TGTGCCAGCAGCCACCGCAGGTCCCAAGGGAGCTATGGCTACACCTTC	CASSHRRSQGSYGYTF
NA	NA	TRBJ1-2	TRBV18	TGTGCCAGCTCCCCCCGGGACGGACCTTATTATGGCTACACCTTC	CASSPRDGPYYGYTF
NA	NA	TRBJ2-6	TRBV12-3/TRBV12-4	TGTGCCAGTACCCTCTCTGGGGCCAACGTCCTGACTTTC	CASTLSGANVLTF
NA	NA	TRBJ2-7	TRBV4-1	TGCGCCAGCAGCCAATATCTAACCCAGGGGGAGCAGTACTTC	CASSQYLTQGEQYF
NA	NA	TRBJ1-1	TRBV9	TGTGCCAGCAGCGTCCGGGTCATGAACACTGAAGCTTTCTTT	CASSVRVMNTEAFF
NA	TRBD1	TRBJ2-7	TRBV5-4	TGTGCCAGCAGCTCGGGAAACAGGGGGGACTACGAGCAGTACTTC	CASSSGNRGDYEQYF
NA	NA	TRBJ1-3	TRBV2	TGTGCCAGCAGTATTGAGAGGTCCTCTGGAAACACCATATATTTT	CASSIERSSGNTIYF
NA	NA	TRBJ2-2	TRBV7-3	TGTGCCAGCAGCTTAGTGGCAGGCCGAACCGGGGAGCTGTTTTTT	CASSLVAGRTGELFF
NA	NA	TRBJ2-1	TRBV9	TGTGCCAGCAGCGTAGAACAAGCGGAGCCACTTAATGAGCAGTTCTTC	CASSVEQAEPLNEQFF
NA	TRBD1	TRBJ1-2	TRBV4-1	TGCGCCAGCAGCTCACCAGGGGGTTTTAACTATGGCTACACCTTC	CASSSPGGFNYGYTF
few	NA	TRBJ1-2	TRBV7-3	TGTGCCAGCAGCTTAGAACCGGGTAACCACTACACCTTC	CASSLEPGNHYTF
few	TRBD1	TRBJ2-7	TRBV6-1	TGTGCCAGCAGTGACCTCTTCCGGACAGGGAGCTACGAGCAGTACTTC	CASSDLFRTGSYEQYF
NA	NA	TRBJ2-7	TRBV5-4	TGTGCCAGCAGCGCTAGGACAACCGGGACAAACGAGCAGTACTTC	CASSARTTGTNEQYF
once	NA	TRBJ1-2	TRBV5-1	TGCGCCAGCAGCTTGGTAGGGCTTAGTGGCTACACCTTC	CASSLVGLSGYTF
once	NA	TRBJ1-4	TRBV18	TGTGCCAGCTCCTCCCCGGCGTTCCCGGATGAAAAACTGTTTTTT	CASSSPAFPDEKLFF
NA	NA	TRBJ2-7	TRBV18	TGTGCCAGCTCACCAAGGCAAGGGGCTGGGTACGAGCAGTACTTC	CASSPRQGAGYEQYF
NA	NA	TRBJ1-2	TRBV7-2	TGTGCCAGCAGCTTAGCGTTGACTAACTATGGCTACACCTTC	CASSLALTNYGYTF
NA	TRBD1	TRBJ1-1	TRBV3-1/TRBV3-2	TGTGCCAGCAGCCAAGATCCCAGGGGGCTCTCACGTGGTGAAGCTTTCTTT	CASSQDPRGLSRGEAFF
NA	NA	TRBJ1-6	TRBV19	TGTGCCAGTAGTACGGACAGTAGATCACCCCTCCACTTT	CASSTDSRSPLHF
NA	NA	TRBJ1-6	TRBV6-5	TGTGCCAGCAGTAGGGATCCGCCAAATAATTCACCCCTCCACTTT	CASSRDPPNNSPLHF
NA	TRBD2	TRBJ2-5	TRBV10-3	TGTGCCATCAGTGAACCGACTAGCGGGGGAGAGACCCAGTACTTC	CAISEPTSGGETQYF
NA	TRBD1	TRBJ1-2	TRBV9	TGTGCCAGCAGCGGTGGACCGGACAGGTACTATGGCTACACCTTC	CASSGGPDRYYGYTF
NA	NA	TRBJ1-6	TRBV6-5	TGTGCCAGCAGTTACGCCCAGGGAAGGGACTCACCCCTCCACTTT	CASSYAQGRDSPLHF
many	NA	TRBJ2-7	TRBV5-1	TGCGCCAGCAGCCTAAACACGGACGGCTACGAGCAGTACTTC	CASSLNTDGYEQYF
NA	NA	TRBJ1-2	TRBV7-2	TGTGCCAGCAGTCTAGGGCGCTATGGCTACACCTTC	CASSLGRYGYTF
NA	NA	TRBJ1-1	TRBV27	TGTGCCAGCTCCCTAGCGGGCACTGAAGCTTTCTTT	CASSLAGTEAFF
NA	NA	TRBJ1-1	TRBV19	TGTGCCAGTACCTCACAGACGGGGAGGAACACTGAAGCTTTCTTT	CASTSQTGRNTEAFF
few	NA	TRBJ1-6	TRBV7-9	TGTGCCAGCAGCCGGACGGGATCACCCCTCCACTTT	CASSRTGSPLHF
NA	NA	TRBJ2-1	TRBV3-1/TRBV3-2	TGTGCCAGCAGCCGATTGGGGAATGAGCAGTTCTTC	CASSRLGNEQFF
NA	NA	TRBJ2-7	TRBV29-1	TGCAGCGCTTCGGACAGAGCCTACGAGCAGTACTTC	CSASDRAYEQYF
few	TRBD2	TRBJ2-1	TRBV7-9	TGTGCCAGCAGGCTAGCGGGGGGTTACAATGAGCAGTTCTTC	CASRLAGGYNEQFF